The present T cell receptor (beta chain) was sequenced within a study of blood T cell repertoires in COVID-19. The overall study: Sites in the United States, Italy and Spain provided acute and convalescent COVID-19 samples. PBMCs, B-cell-depleted T cells, or T cells were the source of the cDNA or gDNA that made up the material.

Participants came from roughly 24 US areas, aged roughly 18 to 90 years. All recovered Cohort 3 donors got two negative PCRs, got clearance, or saw symptom resolution. This CDR3 is 14 amino acids long. CDR1 is SGHKS and CDR2 is YYEKEE in the germline V gene (reference sequence). The V gene lost 7 bases and the J gene lost 1 base, with 14 bases spanning the gap. Assay: immunoSEQ multiplex PCR; the TCRdb copy retains only in-frame clones and omits some. The sample holds about 380,000 clones, around 89% seen once. The V and J genes are TRBV5-5 and TRBJ1-1; possibly TRBD1 for D (6 bases). The specimen sequenced was PBMCs or T cells enriched from blood (not recorded which). The TCR comes from a woman between 18 and 29 years old who had recovered from COVID-19. The DNA for the CDR3 is TGTGCCAGCGGGGCGGGGGCTAAGAACACTGAAGCTTTCTTT. This gives the protein CASGAGAKNTEAFF.